The entry below describes one TCR beta chain. This clonotype was seen repeatedly, ten times or more. There is no known antigen for this receptor. Per-nucleotide qualities are absent, and no much larger clonotype sits a single base away. Sequencing relied on an Illumina HiSeq 2500. TCR beta libraries were prepared by quantitative 5'-RACE with molecular barcodes. As for how the authors treated the data: Disease-linked TCR variants were identified with a new computational method built on a probabilistic model of VDJ rearrangement. In TCRdb, the public reads were trimmed at Q25 with fastp and aligned with MiXCR, with productive beta chains retained. Duplicate CDR3 protein sequences are folded into a single record with the most common DNA and genes. TCRdb, not the authors, supplied the V and J calls. The sample table lists about 840,000 distinct CDR3 sequences, roughly 10% of them with a count of one. Roughly 0.51% of the sample is taken by the ten largest.

This record comes from a study of CD8 T cells in ankylosing spondylitis (dated by TCRdb to the late 2010s). In the study overall: The study set out to find disease-linked TCR variants by profiling T cell receptor beta repertoires in ankylosing spondylitis patients and healthy donors. The full study cohort comprised about 24 ankylosing spondylitis patients and about a hundred healthy donors. Peripheral blood samples were taken, and synovial fluid was additionally collected from ankylosing spondylitis patients. What the research found in general, with its limitations: A TCR beta motif made up of several highly homologous amino acid variants appeared to be characteristic of blood from ankylosing spondylitis patients. The disease-linked clones were reported as significantly enriched in matched synovial fluid samples from ankylosing spondylitis patients. Some TCR beta motif variants had previously been reported in synovial fluid and blood of reactive arthritis patients, which suggested common disease-initiation mechanisms. A CD8+ phenotype was shown by the disease-linked clones, which were found at relatively low frequencies in peripheral blood.

The CDR3 runs 13 residues from the cysteine to the phenylalanine. The retained sequence is limited to the CDR3, 39 bases, with the frame set at the first base. Via the germline V gene (reference sequence), CDR1 is DFQATT and CDR2 SNEGSKA. Trimming costs V 3 bases and J 4 bases, and their ends lie 12 bases apart. The material sequenced was blood, either unsorted or a sorted T cell fraction (not recorded which). The rearrangement joined TRBV20-1 to TRBJ1-1; a tentative D call is TRBD1 (6 bases match). The receptor comes from a male donor with ankylosing spondylitis. CDR3 region: CSARENRVTEAFF. The DNA sequence follows: TGCAGTGCTAGGGAGAACAGGGTCACTGAAGCTTTCTTT.